This TCR beta chain appears in the sequencing data of a study of immune cell composition in non-small cell lung cancer. About this clone itself: As yet, its antigen is unknown.

Study results and limitations: Lung adenocarcinomas had lower top 10 clone scores and clonality than squamous tumours.

The CDR3 runs to 14 residues. Looked up from germline, CDR1 is KGHSH and CDR2 is LQKENI. V lost 3 bases to trimming and J lost 8 bases, with 13 bases between them. Here immunoSEQ multiplex PCR was the method, and the copy in TCRdb shows in-frame clones only, minus some. The sample holds about 13,000 clones; roughly 70% are singletons and the top ten take more than 13%. The TCR comes from a human donor with non-small cell lung cancer. Material: lung tumor tissue. This sequence joins TRBV18 and TRBJ2-2; D gene ambiguous. The CDR3: CASSPRELTGELFF. CDR3 coding DNA: TGTGCCAGCTCACCCCGAGAACTCACTGGGGAGCTGTTTTTT.